A single sample is the source of the 24 T cell receptor beta chains below, sequenced in a study of blood T cell repertoires in COVID-19. Assay used: immunoSEQ multiplex PCR; TCRdb lists only in-frame clones, some missing. The repertoire holds about 240,000 clones, with about four fifths as singletons. Sequenced input: peripheral blood. Source of these receptors: a man aged 30-40 years who had recovered from COVID-19.

This clone was recorded at least ten times. In nucleotides, the CDR3 is TGTGCCACCAGCCCCGGGACAGGGGCGTCTTCACCCCTCCACTTT. Amino acid sequence: CATSPGTGASSPLHF. This chain connects TRBV15 to TRBJ1-6; 10 bases match TRBD1. Per the germline V gene, CDR1 is LNHNV and CDR2 is YYDKDF (reference sequence). This CDR3 has 15 amino acids. With V trimmed by 5 bases and J by 9 bases, 7 bases remained unmatched. The full variable domain, its missing parts supplied by reference TRBV15 and TRBJ1-6, is DAMVIQNPRYQVTQFGKPVTLSCSQTLNHNVMYWYQQKSSQAPKLLFHYYDKDFNNEADTPDNFQSRRPNTSFCFLDIRSPGLGDTAMYLCATSPGTGASSPLHFGNGTRLTVT.

This chain joins TRBV2 and TRBJ2-5; 12 bases are shared with TRBD2. Trimming removed 11 bases from V and 5 bases from J; junction bases left unmatched: 3. This CDR3 has 12 residues. Per germline, CDR1 SNHLY and CDR2 FYNNEI. The DNA of the CDR3 is TGTGCCGGAGGGACTAGCGGGGAGACCCAGTACTTC. Translating it yields CAGGTSGETQYF.

This chain joins TRBV27 and TRBJ1-6; the match to TRBD1 covers 7 bases. Losses at the gene ends were 6 bases for V and 10 bases for J; bases not matched to a gene: 9. The CDR3 runs 14 residues. The V gene's germline CDR1 is MNHEY and CDR2 SMNVEV (reference sequence). The CDR3 nucleotides are TGTGCCAGCAGCCCATCCGGACAGGTGTCACCCCTCCACTTT. It is translated as CASSPSGQVSPLHF.

This rearrangement joins TRBV9 to TRBJ1-1, with a tentative D call TRBD1 (5 bases). The length of the CDR3 is 16 residues. Germline V gives CDR1 SGDLS, CDR2 YYNGEE. The V and J ends lost 0 bases and 1 base respectively, with 13 bases between them. CDR3 region: CASSVAGGLGNTEAFF. The CDR3 coding sequence is TGTGCCAGCAGCGTAGCCGGGGGATTAGGGAACACTGAAGCTTTCTTT.

Only a few counts were recorded for this clone. The chain uses TRBV2 and TRBJ1-1; no firm D call. V was trimmed by 6 bases and J by 5 bases, leaving 7 bases between them. This CDR3 region has 11 residues. Looked up from germline, CDR1 is SNHLY and CDR2 is FYNNEI. The CDR3 DNA sequence: TGTGCCAGCAGCGCTACTACTGAAGCTTTCTTT. Its protein is CASSATTEAFF. The full variable domain, with the rest looked up from reference TRBV2 and TRBJ1-1, is EPEVTQTPSHQVTQMGQEVILRCVPISNHLYFYWYRQILGQKVEFLVSFYNNEISEKSEIFDDQFSVERPDGSNFTLKIRSTKLEDSAMYFCASSATTEAFFGQGTRLTVV.

This clone was counted between two and nine times. This rearrangement joins TRBV10-1 to TRBJ2-2; D not certain. The V end was cut by 4 bases, the J end by 0 bases, with 6 bases between. The CDR3 runs to 14 residues. CDR1 and CDR2 from the germline V gene are WNHNN and SYGVQD (reference sequence). The CDR3 region is CASSVLSNTGELFF. DNA for the CDR3: TGCGCCAGCAGTGTTCTCTCGAACACCGGGGAGCTGTTTTTT.

This chain connects TRBV20-1 to TRBJ1-1; tentative D call: TRBD1 (5 bases). The CDR3 is 12 amino acids. Germline V gene data show CDR1 as DFQATT and CDR2 as SNEGSKA (reference sequence). Trimming removed 3 bases at V and 5 bases at J, with 10 bases between. The CDR3 loop is CSASRGKTEAFF. The CDR3, as DNA: TGCAGTGCTAGTCGGGGGAAAACTGAAGCTTTCTTT.

The chain employs TRBV5-4 and TRBJ2-2; the match to TRBD1 covers 11 bases. The V gene's germline CDR1 is SGHNT and CDR2 YYREEE (reference sequence). The V and J ends lost 1 base and 6 bases, in that order; junction bases with no gene match: 2. The CDR3 totals 15 residues. The CDR3: CASSLWTGGPGELFF. Written as DNA, the CDR3 is TGTGCCAGCAGCTTGTGGACAGGGGGCCCCGGGGAGCTGTTTTTT.

V usage is TRBV19 and J usage is TRBJ2-5, with 7 positions matching TRBD1. The CDR3 has 14 amino acids. V shed 6 bases, J shed 3 bases, and the junction held 7 bases outside the gene matches. CDR1 and CDR2 from the germline V gene are LNHDA and SQIVND (reference sequence). In DNA form, the CDR3 reads TGTGCCAGTAGATTGACAGGGAATGAAGAGACCCAGTACTTC. Its protein product is CASRLTGNEETQYF.

This clone came up once. V usage is TRBV7-3 and J usage is TRBJ2-5; 7 positions match TRBD2. CDR1 and CDR2 (germline): SGHTA, FQGTGA. The junction had 7 bases not matched to a gene; V was cut back by 1 base and J by 5 bases. The CDR3 covers 15 residues. The CDR3 region is CASSLRTAGEETQYF. CDR3 nucleotide sequence: TGTGCCAGCAGCTTAAGGACGGCGGGGGAGGAGACCCAGTACTTC.

This clone was observed a handful of times. The chain links TRBV11-2 to TRBJ2-7; TRBD2 aligns across 8 bases. Germline V gene sequence: CDR1 SGHAT, CDR2 FQNNGV. The V gene end was trimmed by 7 bases and the J gene end by 6 bases; junction bases not matched to a gene: 17. CDR3 length: 16 residues. The CDR3 is CASTQRGLETDSEQYV. Written as DNA, the CDR3 is TGTGCCAGCACGCAAAGGGGACTAGAAACTGACTCCGAGCAGTACGTC.

This clone was detected once. The chain links TRBV28 to TRBJ1-2; the D is unclear. Germline V gives CDR1 MDHEN, CDR2 SYDVKM. Trimming left V 5 bases short and J 4 bases short, with 14 bases between. The CDR3 is made up of 14 amino acids. The CDR3 reads CASSANREFYGYTF. As DNA, the CDR3 is TGTGCCAGCAGTGCTAACCGGGAGTTCTATGGCTACACCTTC.

A few counts support this clone. The rearrangement joins TRBV6-5 to TRBJ2-6; 7 positions match TRBD2. The junction had 4 bases not matched to a gene; V was cut back by 6 bases and J by 2 bases. The CDR3 sequence is 15 residues long. The germline V gene encodes CDR1 MNHEY and CDR2 SVGAGI. CDR3 in amino acids: CASSFGGTGANVLTF. For the CDR3, the DNA is TGTGCCAGCAGCTTCGGGGGGACTGGGGCCAACGTCCTGACTTTC.

This clone was detected a few times. This rearrangement joins TRBV2 to TRBJ1-5; perhaps TRBD1 as D (5 bases). Germline values: CDR1 SNHLY, CDR2 FYNNEI. The CDR3 spans 13 residues. V shed 11 bases and J shed 0 bases, with 11 bases lying between them. CDR3 DNA: TGTGCCGGCGGGGGAGATAGCAATCAGCCCCAGCATTTT. Amino acid sequence: CAGGGDSNQPQHF.

The chain joins TRBV18 to TRBJ1-4, with TRBD1 identical over 8 bases. CDR3 length: 16 amino acids. Looked up from germline, CDR1 is KGHSH and CDR2 is LQKENI. The ends lost 6 bases at V and 6 bases at J; junction bases unmatched: 12. The CDR3 spells CASSPNQGALDEKLFF. CDR3 coding DNA: TGTGCCAGCTCGCCGAACCAGGGGGCGCTGGATGAAAAACTGTTTTTT.

The CDR3 loop reads CASSPPGSGLVTGELFF. CDR3 sequence (DNA): TGTGCCAGCTCACCACCGGGATCAGGGCTGGTCACCGGGGAGCTGTTTTTT. The chain recombines TRBV18 with TRBJ2-2; possibly TRBD1 for D (5 bases). The V gene's germline CDR1 is KGHSH and CDR2 LQKENI. CDR3 length: 17 amino acids. V was trimmed by 0 bases and J by 4 bases, leaving 15 bases between them.

The chain links TRBV12-5 to TRBJ1-2, with 7 bases fitting TRBD1. The V gene's germline CDR1 is LGHNT and CDR2 FRNRAP. The CDR3 has 13 amino acids. V shed 5 bases and J 8 bases; nucleotides not matched to a gene: 8. CDR3 sequence reads: CASGPGQASGYTF. Written as DNA, the CDR3 is TGTGCTAGTGGTCCCGGACAGGCATCAGGCTACACCTTC.

V usage is TRBV3-1 (or the pseudogene TRBV3-2) and J usage is TRBJ1-2; 7 bases line up with TRBD1. The germline CDR1 and CDR2 sequences are LGHDT and YNNKEL (reference sequence). This CDR3 region has 16 residues. V shed 0 bases, J shed 3 bases, and the junction held 7 bases outside the gene matches. The CDR3 is CASSQETYRGDYGYTF. CDR3 nucleotides: TGTGCCAGCAGCCAAGAAACGTACAGGGGAGACTATGGCTACACCTTC.

The chain links TRBV7-9 to TRBJ2-7, with D possibly matching TRBD2 (5 bases). Trimming took 2 bases from V and 2 from J, leaving 10 bases between them. The CDR3 sequence is 14 residues long. Germline loops: CDR1 SEHNR, CDR2 FQNEAQ (reference sequence). The CDR3 region is CASSLNPGTYEQYV. CDR3 bases: TGTGCCAGCAGCTTAAATCCCGGGACCTACGAGCAGTACGTC.

The sample holds one count of this clone. V gene TRBV12-3 or TRBV12-4 combines with J gene TRBJ2-3, with D tentatively TRBD2 (6 bases). This CDR3 spans 13 amino acids. V gave up 8 bases and J gave up 3 bases, with 12 bases separating them. CDR3 in amino acids: CASGPRGTDTQYF. Here the CDR3 DNA reads TGTGCCAGCGGCCCACGGGGGACAGATACGCAGTATTTT.

V gene TRBV20-1 combines with J gene TRBJ2-1, with TRBD1 as a possible D gene (5 bases). Germline loops: CDR1 DFQATT, CDR2 SNEGSKA (reference sequence). The length of the CDR3 is 11 residues. Between the trimmed V and J ends, which lost 7 bases and 10 bases, there was a span of 14 bases. The chain's CDR3 is CSVNRLGEQFF. The CDR3 DNA reads TGCAGTGTCAACAGGCTTGGGGAGCAGTTCTTC.

The V call is TRBV28, the J call TRBJ2-5; weak D call: TRBD2 (7 bases). The V gene's germline CDR1 is MDHEN and CDR2 SYDVKM. V lost 6 bases and J lost 0, with 14 bases in between. The CDR3 loop spans 15 amino acids. This chain's CDR3 is CASSRGDTYQETQYF. CDR3 nucleotide sequence: TGTGCCAGCAGCCGGGGGGACACTTACCAAGAGACCCAGTACTTC.

This sequence joins TRBV5-1 and TRBJ1-1; D gene uncertain. With 1 base removed from V and 6 bases from J, the gap between germline ends came to 7 bases. This CDR3 region has 12 residues. Germline assignment: CDR1 SGHRS and CDR2 YFSETQ. CDR3 loop: CASSLRGSEAFF. The CDR3 nucleotides are TGCGCCAGCAGCTTGCGGGGTTCTGAAGCTTTCTTT.

The V call is TRBV5-1, the J call TRBJ2-1; 8 positions agree with TRBD1. The V segment lost 2 bases and the J segment 2 bases; nucleotides outside the gene matches: 6. The CDR3 consists of 16 residues. CDR1 SGHRS and CDR2 YFSETQ come from the germline V gene. The CDR3 spells CASSFGTGQAYNEQFF. CDR3 DNA: TGCGCCAGCAGCTTTGGAACGGGACAGGCCTACAATGAGCAGTTCTTC.